These 25 T cell receptor beta chains were sequenced from one sample in a study of kidney transplant recipient with SARS-CoV-2 infection. TCRdb re-analysed the reads in MiXCR, keeping a single row per CDR3 protein. The sample has roughly 230,000 distinct CDR3 sequences, more than 25% seen once. The sequencing here drew on a blood sample, taken at baseline and between days 110 and 120 from a kidney transplant recipient. These receptors were obtained from a young adult male patient who had COVID-19 and was a kidney transplant recipient. Some T cells may be the graft donor's.

Concerning this clonotype itself: This may be a read error, as it is one base from a much larger clone. V usage is TRBV5-4 and J usage is TRBJ2-7, with 7 bases fitting TRBD2. CDR1 and CDR2 from the germline V gene are SGHNT and YYREEE (reference sequence). The CDR3 has 18 residues. In DNA, the CDR3 is TGTGCCAGCAGCTTGTTTAGACTAGCTGGATCGAGCTCCTACGGGCAGTACTTC. It specifies CASSLFRLAGSSSYGQYF.

This clonotype showed up many times. The chain uses TRBV5-6 and TRBJ2-7, with D perhaps matching TRBD1 (6 bases). Germline V gives CDR1 SGHDT, CDR2 YYEEEE. This CDR3 contains 16 residues. Trimming stripped 1 base from V and 4 bases from J, with 18 bases between. CDR3 in amino acids: CASSLYSGTLLYEQYF. CDR3 coding DNA: TGTGCCAGCAGCTTGTATTCCGGGACACTTCTATACGAGCAGTACTTC.

Regarding this clonotype: A much more abundant neighbour one base away suggests this may be a read error. The rearrangement uses TRBV20-1 and TRBJ2-2, with 7 positions matching TRBD1. CDR3 length: 15 residues. Germline CDR1 reads DFQATT; CDR2 reads SNEGSKA (reference sequence). The CDR3 sequence: CSARPGTVNTGELSF. The CDR3 DNA sequence: TGCAGTGCCCGTCCGGGGACAGTGAACACCGGGGAGCTGTCTTTT.

With respect to this clonotype: It may be a read error: a sequence one base away is much more abundant. The V call is TRBV7-2, the J call TRBJ1-4; maybe TRBD1 (6 bases). CDR1 and CDR2 from the germline V gene are SGHTA and FQGNSA. The CDR3 runs 12 residues. Trimming took off 10 bases at V and 8 bases at J, with 14 bases between the two ends. CDR3 amino acids: CATQGTNEKLFF. The CDR3 DNA follows: TGTGCCACCCAGGGGACGAACGAAAAACTGTTTTTT.

The sample holds many counts of this clonotype. The rearrangement links TRBV28 to TRBJ2-7, with 7 bases that match TRBD1. This CDR3 is 15 amino acids long. The V and J ends lost 4 bases and 4 bases, in that order; junction bases with no gene match: 10. CDR1 and CDR2 (germline): MDHEN, SYDVKM. The CDR3 loop reads CASSSPRGLRYEQYV. The CDR3 DNA follows: TGTGCCAGCAGTTCCCCCAGGGGGTTGAGGTACGAGCAGTACGTC.

On this clonotype itself: A much larger clone is a single base away; this may be a read error. V gene TRBV9 combines with J gene TRBJ1-2; D gene ambiguous. The CDR3 runs to 16 residues. Germline CDR1 reads SGDLS; CDR2 reads YYNGEE. The CDR3 sequence is CTSPMAYSRKTYGYTF. The CDR3 DNA reads as TGTACCAGCCCTATGGCGTACTCAAGAAAGACCTATGGCTACACCTTC.

This clonotype appeared a few times. The genes are TRBV5-4 and TRBJ1-2; possibly TRBD1 for D (5 bases). Germline V gene sequence: CDR1 SGHNT, CDR2 YYREEE (reference sequence). The CDR3 has 16 residues. The germline V and J ends were trimmed by 7 bases and 4 bases, with 23 bases remaining between them. CDR3 sequence: CASVDNVPGKTYGYTF. CDR3 nucleotide sequence: TGTGCCAGCGTGGACAACGTACCAGGAAAGACCTATGGCTACACCTTC.

Points on this clonotype: A much larger clonotype is one base distant, so this may be a read error. V and J are TRBV27 and TRBJ1-4; D perhaps matches TRBD1 (6 bases). This CDR3 spans 14 amino acids. Germline V gene sequence: CDR1 MNHEY, CDR2 SMNVEV (reference sequence). This CDR3 reads CAGSFRGPNEKLFF. The CDR3 bases are TGTGCCGGCAGTTTTCGGGGGCCTAATGAAAAACTGTTTTTT.

Notes on this clonotype: Given a much more abundant clone one base away, this may be a read error. The chain joins TRBV18 to TRBJ1-4; no clear D gene. CDR1 and CDR2 (germline): KGHSH, LQKENI. V was pared by 9 bases and J by 3 bases, with 14 bases between. This CDR3 is 14 amino acids long. The CDR3 DNA reads TGTGCCAGTCGAGAGGGAGCCTCTAATGAAAAACTGTTTTTT. This sequence encodes CASREGASNEKLFF.

In the case of this clonotype: This may be a read error, as it is one base from a much larger clone. The chain recombines TRBV25-1 with TRBJ1-2; no definite D call. Germline values: CDR1 MGHDK, CDR2 SYGVNS. This CDR3 region has 17 residues. Written as DNA, the CDR3 is TGTGCCAGCAGTATGACTGGAGAACTGGGAAAGACCTATGGCCACACCTTC. Its translation is CASSMTGELGKTYGHTF.

This clonotype came up many times. The chain is built from TRBV14 and TRBJ2-7; TRBD2 might be the D (6 bases). Germline assignment: CDR1 SGHDN and CDR2 FVKESK. This CDR3 is built from 12 residues. Between the trimmed V and J ends, which lost 8 bases and 2 bases, there was a span of 10 bases. The CDR3, as DNA: TGTGCCAGCGGGAGGATTACCTACGAGCAGTACTTC. Residues: CASGRITYEQYF. The whole variable domain, filled in from reference TRBV14 and TRBJ2-7, reads EAGVTQFPSHSVIEKGQTVTLRCDPISGHDNLYWYRRVMGKEIKFLLHFVKESKQDESGMPNNRFLAERTGGTYSTLKVQPAELEDSGVYFCASGRITYEQYFGPGTRLTVT.

This clonotype appeared many times. The chain is built from TRBV13 and TRBJ2-7; TRBD2 agrees at 9 bases. The germline CDR1 and CDR2 sequences are PRHDT and FYEKMQ (reference sequence). J lost 4 bases, V lost 3 bases, and 7 bases had no gene match. CDR3 length: 15 residues. The CDR3 nucleotides are TGTGCCAGCAGCTTTCGGACTAGCGTATTGTACGAGCAGTACTTC. It specifies CASSFRTSVLYEQYF.

This clonotype was detected ten times or more. This rearrangement joins TRBV11-2 to TRBJ1-3, with a weak D call TRBD1 (5 bases). The CDR3 runs 16 residues. CDR1 is SGHAT and CDR2 is FQNNGV in the germline V gene. V shed 7 bases and J shed 0 bases, with 16 bases lying between them. The DNA for the CDR3 is TGTGCCAGCACCCTAAGGGGCGATAGCTCTGGAAACACCATATATTTT. The encoded protein is CASTLRGDSSGNTIYF.

On this clonotype itself: A much larger clone is a single base away; this may be a read error. This rearrangement joins TRBV28 to TRBJ1-1; tentatively, D is TRBD1 (5 bases). CDR1 and CDR2 (germline): MDHEN, SYDVKM. The CDR3 has 14 amino acids. The CDR3 nucleotides are TGTGCCAGCAATTTATGGGGCCCACAGACTGAAGCTTTCTTT. Its protein product is CASNLWGPQTEAFF.

About this clonotype itself: Because it lacks the conserved phenylalanine or tryptophan at the end, this CDR3 is likely a read error. Because the CDR3's place on the DNA is in doubt, the DNA is left out and the CDR3 is given as listed by TCRdb. The chain has TRBV5-6 and TRBJ1-4. The V gene's germline CDR1 is SGHDT and CDR2 YYEEEE. The CDR3 is 13 residues long, counting both termini. The CDR3 here is CASSSAADAVGRH.

There are many counts of this clonotype. The J gene is TRBJ2-7, the V gene TRBV19, with D tentatively TRBD1 or TRBD2 (5 bases each). The CDR3 spans 14 residues. The germline V gene encodes CDR1 LNHDA and CDR2 SQIVND (reference sequence). V shed 1 base and J shed 13 bases, with 20 bases lying between them. CDR3 sequence (DNA): TGTGCCAGTAGTATAGGACCGACACTCAGGGAGCTATACTTC. This sequence encodes CASSIGPTLRELYF.

The rearrangement links TRBV4-1 to TRBJ2-5; D is perhaps TRBD1 (7 bases). Trimming took off 0 bases at V and 5 bases at J, with 16 bases between the two ends. The CDR3 runs to 16 residues. CDR1 and CDR2 from the germline V gene are MGHRA and YSYEKL. The CDR3 sequence is CASSQDRTTGRETQYF. CDR3 in DNA: TGCGCCAGCAGCCAAGATCGGACGACAGGGAGGGAGACCCAGTACTTC.

Details on this clonotype: This may come from a read error, since a much larger clone is one base off. This chain links TRBV7-9 with TRBJ2-5; 9 bases agree with TRBD1. The germline gives CDR1 SEHNR, CDR2 FQNEAQ (reference sequence). This CDR3 contains 17 residues. The CDR3 region is CAGSIPDRGILQETQYF. The CDR3 DNA reads TGTGCCGGCAGCATCCCGGACAGGGGAATATTACAAGAGACCCAGTACTTC.

This clonotype was recorded at least ten times. The chain employs TRBV20-1 and TRBJ2-7; TRBD2 agrees at 7 bases. After removal of 0 bases from V and 1 base from J, the junction contained 6 bases not matched to a gene. Germline assignment: CDR1 DFQATT and CDR2 SNEGSKA (reference sequence). The CDR3 spans 15 residues. The CDR3 sequence is CSARDGLAVSYEQYF. CDR3 nucleotide sequence: TGCAGTGCTAGAGATGGCCTAGCGGTATCCTACGAGCAGTACTTC.

This clonotype occurred many times. The chain couples TRBV6-5 to TRBJ1-1; D may be TRBD1 (6 bases). CDR1 MNHEY and CDR2 SVGAGI come from the germline V gene. With 5 bases removed from V and 10 bases from J, the gap between germline ends came to 14 bases. The CDR3 has 12 amino acids. CDR3 sequence reads: CASSELGGGAFF. The CDR3 DNA sequence: TGTGCCAGCAGTGAGTTAGGGGGGGGAGCTTTCTTT.

This clonotype was recorded at least ten times. The V and J genes are TRBV6-5 and TRBJ1-3, with 8 bases aligning to TRBD1. The CDR3 consists of 15 residues. Germline-derived CDR1 and CDR2 are MNHEY and SVGAGI. Unmatched junction bases numbered 4, after V lost 6 bases and J lost 0 bases. CDR3 sequence (DNA): TGTGCCAGCAGGCAAGGGACAGGCTCTGGAAACACCATATATTTT. This gives the protein CASRQGTGSGNTIYF.

The sample holds many counts of this clonotype. J is TRBJ1-2 and V is TRBV6-9; D is unresolved. The germline CDR1 and CDR2 sequences are MNHGY and SVAAGI. The CDR3 runs to 17 residues. The ends were cut back, 5 bases at V and 4 bases at J, with 23 bases in the middle. Here the CDR3 DNA reads TGTGCCAGCAGTCTGGCACGGCCTTACGGAAAGACCTATGGCTACACCTTC. This sequence encodes CASSLARPYGKTYGYTF.

This clonotype was detected many times. The V call is TRBV6-5, the J call TRBJ1-6, with D perhaps matching TRBD1 (6 bases). V was shortened by 0 bases and J by 1 base, with 16 bases between the two germline ends. Germline V gene sequence: CDR1 MNHEY, CDR2 SVGAGI. This CDR3 has 19 residues. The CDR3 region is CASSYSSRGDWSYNSPLHF. CDR3 DNA: TGTGCCAGCAGTTACTCTTCCAGGGGTGATTGGTCCTATAATTCACCCCTCCACTTT.

For this clonotype: This may be a read error, as it is one base from a much larger clone. This chain uses TRBV7-9 with TRBJ2-4; the D is unclear. The J call may be in error: the DNA end matches TRBJ2-7 better. The CDR3 is 14 residues long. CDR1 is SEHNR, CDR2 FQNEAQ, per germline (reference sequence). The CDR3 spells CASSHPLKAYEQYF. DNA for the CDR3: TGTGCCAGCAGCCACCCCCTTAAGGCCTACGAGCAGTACTTC.

CDR3 DNA: TGTGCCAGTAGTAGGGAAGTGACAAATCGAAAGACCCATGGCTACACCTTC. This sequence encodes CASSREVTNRKTHGYTF. The chain employs TRBV19 and TRBJ1-2; D gene uncertain. Germline assignment: CDR1 LNHDA and CDR2 SQIVND (reference sequence). This CDR3 has 17 amino acids. V was cut by 4 bases and J by 6 bases, with 24 bases left in between.